The next 2 T cell receptor beta chains were all read from a single sample in a study of T cells in tuberculosis. The protocol was immunoSEQ multiplex PCR, while the TCRdb copy is restricted to in-frame clones and leaves out a portion. The table lists 30,000 to 35,000 clones, around 93% of them singletons. Time point denoted: new active TB diagnosis, blood taken before or within 7 days of starting treatment. The sample in question was PBMCs, obtained at tuberculosis diagnosis. These receptors all come from an adult with tuberculosis.

Here the CDR3 reads CASSEQGREGYTF. CDR3 nucleotides: TGTGCCAGCAGTGAACAGGGAAGGGAAGGCTACACCTTC. The gene calls are TRBV6-1 and TRBJ1-2; D possibly corresponds to TRBD1 (5 bases). Germline loops: CDR1 MNHNS, CDR2 SASEGT. The CDR3 has 13 residues. Deletions cut 2 bases from V and 8 bases from J, with 12 bases between.

This clone was observed a single time. V gene TRBV10-2 combines with J gene TRBJ2-3; TRBD1 agrees at 9 bases. CDR1 and CDR2 (germline): WSHSY, SAAADI. Germline trimming cut 8 bases from V and 0 bases from J; bases unmatched to any gene: 6. The CDR3 is made up of 15 amino acids. The CDR3 DNA is TGCGCCAGCGACTTTGGGACAGGGAGCACAGATACGCAGTATTTT. This encodes CASDFGTGSTDTQYF.